This TCR beta chain was found in a study of blood T cell repertoires in COVID-19. Study in general: The samples span acute and convalescent COVID-19 from the United States, Italy and Spain. The cDNA or gDNA used as material had been derived from T cells, B-cell-depleted T cells, or PBMCs.

In the original workflow: Estimated nucleated cell counts came from reference gene primer amplification. Sequencing was performed with immunoSEQ multiplex PCR; in TCRdb, only in-frame clones are kept and a portion is missing. V and J calls and clone size are given by that table; D and trimming were obtained from the DNA. Counted here are approximately 400,000 clones, 70% to 85% occurring once; the ten biggest clones make up 1.1%. V was pared by 3 bases and J by 0 bases, with 4 bases of the junction left unmatched. The germline V gene encodes CDR1 SGHRS and CDR2 YFSETQ. The CDR3 has 16 residues. This chain uses TRBV5-1 with TRBJ2-3, with TRBD2 matching 10 bases. Source material: peripheral blood. This TCR derives from a human donor with acute or convalescent COVID-19. The donor label of this sample is uncertain. This chain's CDR3 is CASSSTSGVSTDTQYF. The CDR3, as DNA: TGCGCCAGCAGCTCTACTAGCGGGGTTAGCACAGATACGCAGTATTTT.